This record covers a single T cell receptor beta chain. No antigen is known for it. This specimen belongs to a study of cytomegalovirus exposure and HLA in healthy donors. Study-level results: Donors were assumed by presence/absence analyses to have roughly uniform sequencing depth. Most TCR sequences showed up rarely, but some public TCRs showed up in many donors.

Primers for the PCR totalled 60 Vbeta and 13 Jbeta. Sequenced by immunoSEQ multiplex PCR; TCRdb stores in-frame clones only, minus some. The sample yields about 30,000 clones, about 83% seen once. Germline CDR1 reads SGHRS; CDR2 reads YFSETQ. V was shortened by 4 bases and J by 6 bases, with 23 bases between the two germline ends. The CDR3 totals 16 residues. Material: PBMCs. The rearrangement joins TRBV5-1 to TRBJ2-7, with TRBD1 as a possible D gene (6 bases). The source of this sequence is a boy younger than 18 in good health and CMV-seronegative. The CDR3 sequence: CASSVFPRGRGPEQYF. The CDR3 region has the DNA TGCGCCAGCAGCGTTTTCCCACGGGGCAGGGGACCCGAGCAGTACTTC.